The 9 T cell receptor beta chains presented below share a single source sample, sequenced in a study of PD-1 blockade in classical Hodgkin lymphoma. Every patient experienced relapse after autologous stem cell transplantation, and brentuximab vedotin exposure varied. Clones were read by immunoSEQ multiplex PCR, and TCRdb kept only the in-frame ones, dropping some. The sample consists of 40,000 to 50,000 clones, about 88% of them appearing once. Specimen: peripheral blood mononuclear cells (PBMCs), collected before the second cycle of nivolumab. These receptors came from a human donor with classical Hodgkin lymphoma.

The chain uses TRBV7-2 and TRBJ1-3; D ambiguous. CDR1 and CDR2 (germline): SGHTA, FQGNSA. This CDR3 is built from 13 residues. V shed 6 bases and J shed 0 bases, with 6 bases lying between them. CDR3 sequence reads: CASSTSSGNTIYF. CDR3 coding DNA: TGTGCCAGCAGTACAAGCTCTGGAAACACCATATATTTT.

The rearrangement uses TRBV20-1 and TRBJ2-7; 9 bases match TRBD2. The CDR3 spans 11 residues. Germline V gives CDR1 DFQATT, CDR2 SNEGSKA (reference sequence). CDR3 sequence: CATSGSYEQYF. In DNA form, the CDR3 reads TGCGCGACTAGCGGCTCCTACGAGCAGTACTTC.

The chain employs TRBV28 and TRBJ2-2; 10 bases fit TRBD2. Germline CDR1 MDHEN, CDR2 SYDVKM. There are 18 residues in the CDR3. J was trimmed by 1 base and V by 2 bases; bases with no gene match: 7. The CDR3 spells CASSLPPSSGRNTGELFF. The CDR3 coding sequence is TGTGCCAGCAGTTTACCCCCTTCTAGCGGGAGGAACACCGGGGAGCTGTTTTTT.

This clone was counted between two and nine times. J is TRBJ1-4 and V is TRBV19; no clear D. Deletions cut 6 bases from V and 13 bases from J, with 12 bases between. CDR1 LNHDA and CDR2 SQIVND come from the germline V gene (reference sequence). The CDR3 has 11 amino acids. This chain's CDR3 is CASSNYTRLFF. As DNA, the CDR3 is TGTGCCAGTAGCAATTATACCAGACTGTTTTTT.

V and J are TRBV27 and TRBJ2-3; 8 positions agree with TRBD2. Trimming removed 3 bases from V and 0 bases from J; junction bases left unmatched: 5. Looked up from germline, CDR1 is MNHEY and CDR2 is SMNVEV (reference sequence). CDR3 length equals 16 residues. CDR3 bases: TGTGCCAGCAGTTTTCTGCGGGGGGCTAGCACAGATACGCAGTATTTT. Protein: CASSFLRGASTDTQYF.

This rearrangement joins TRBV6-4 to TRBJ1-1, with TRBD1 matching over 7 bases. V dropped 3 bases and J dropped 5; count of bases not matched to a gene: 9. Germline lookup yields CDR1 MRHNA and CDR2 SNTAGT. The CDR3 totals 15 residues. CDR3 sequence: CASSESQGRWTEAFF. CDR3 sequence (DNA): TGTGCCAGCAGTGAGTCACAGGGGCGGTGGACTGAAGCTTTCTTT.

The V gene is TRBV21-1, the J gene TRBJ2-2. TRBV21-1 is a pseudogene segment. CDR3 length: 12 residues. The CDR3 loop is CASSCSSGELFF. CDR3 in DNA: TGTGCCAGCAGCTGCTCGTCCGGGGAGCTGTTTTTT.

In its sample, this clone was seen once. The chain has TRBV11-2 and TRBJ2-5, with 8 positions matching TRBD2. V gave up 4 bases and J gave up 5 bases; unmatched junction bases: 9. Germline CDR1 and CDR2: SGHAT and FQNNGV. This CDR3 region has 15 residues. CDR3 loop: CASSSSGSVTETQYF. CDR3 nucleotide sequence: TGTGCCAGCAGCTCGAGCGGGAGTGTAACTGAGACCCAGTACTTC.

The V call is TRBV29-1, the J call TRBJ2-7, with TRBD1 as a possible D gene (5 bases). Germline V gives CDR1 SQVTM, CDR2 ANQGSEA. V lost 5 bases and J 1 base, leaving 18 bases between the germline ends. CDR3 length: 15 amino acids. The CDR3 DNA follows: TGCAGCGTTACCCTGGTGCAGGGCACATCCTACGAGCAGTACTTC. It encodes CSVTLVQGTSYEQYF.